Each of the 15 T cell receptor beta chains below was sequenced from the same sample in a study of cytomegalovirus exposure and HLA in healthy donors. 60 Vbeta and 13 Jbeta primers were used in PCR. The protocol was immunoSEQ multiplex PCR, while the TCRdb copy is restricted to in-frame clones and leaves out a portion. The sample has under 200,000 clones, 80% seen once. The specimen was PBMCs. The receptors here all came from a woman aged 45-59 years in good health and CMV-seropositive.

This clone was seen more than once but under ten times. This chain links TRBV5-8 with TRBJ1-6; TRBD1 matches 10 bases. Trimming took 4 bases from V and 19 from J; bases not matched to a gene: 11. The CDR3 runs 13 residues. Germline V gene data show CDR1 as SGHTS and CDR2 as YDEGEE. CDR3 in DNA: TGTGCCAGCAGCCTCGAACGACAGGGGGCCCGTCACTTT. It specifies CASSLERQGARHF. The entire variable domain, with the rest obtained from reference TRBV5-8 and TRBJ1-6, is as follows: EAGVTQSPTHLIKTRGQQATLRCSPISGHTSVYWYQQALGLGLQFLLWYDEGEERNRGNFPPRFSGRQFPNYSSELNVNALELEDSALYLCASSLERQGARHFGNGTRLTVT.

This clone has more than one count but fewer than ten. This chain uses TRBV5-1 with TRBJ1-3; D remains unclear. The germline gives CDR1 SGHRS, CDR2 YFSETQ. This CDR3 contains 16 residues. V lost 0 bases and J 4 bases, leaving 14 bases between the germline ends. The CDR3, as DNA: TGCGCCAGCAGCTTGGACGGGGTCGCATTGGGAAACACCATATATTTT. Encoded protein: CASSLDGVALGNTIYF.

The chain couples TRBV28 to TRBJ1-1, with D tentatively TRBD1 (6 bases). Trimming removed 5 bases at V and 1 base at J, with 14 bases between. This CDR3 has 15 residues. The germline gives CDR1 MDHEN, CDR2 SYDVKM. CDR3 DNA sequence: TGTGCCAGCAGTACATGGACAGAGGGGAACACTGAAGCTTTCTTT. Translating gives CASSTWTEGNTEAFF.

Note on this clone: One end of the junction does not line up with germline, which may come from a read error. V gene TRBV9 combines with J gene TRBJ1-1; TRBD1 might be the D (6 bases). In germline, CDR1 is SGDLS, CDR2 YYNGEE. This CDR3 has 12 residues. The CDR3 coding sequence is TGTGCCAGCAGCGTAGAATCGGGGGGGCTGATCTTT. The encoded protein is CASSVESGGLIF.

This clone was found a few times. The J gene is TRBJ2-2, the V gene TRBV18; 11 nucleotides line up with TRBD2. The ends lost 3 bases at V and 7 bases at J; junction bases unmatched: 4. The CDR3 loop spans 15 amino acids. Germline CDR1 and CDR2: KGHSH and LQKENI. CDR3 protein: CASSPLAGGIGELFF. The CDR3 DNA is TGTGCCAGCTCACCTCTAGCGGGAGGAATCGGGGAGCTGTTTTTT.

The rearrangement uses TRBV4-3 and TRBJ1-2; 7 positions agree with TRBD1. V lost 2 bases, J lost 5 bases, and 8 bases stayed unmatched. Looked up from germline, CDR1 is LGHNA and CDR2 is YSLEER. CDR3 length equals 15 residues. The CDR3 region is CASSQLLGTVYGYTF. Here the CDR3 DNA reads TGCGCCAGCAGCCAACTACTTGGGACAGTTTATGGCTACACCTTC.

The gene calls are TRBV7-3 and TRBJ2-7; 12 nucleotides agree with TRBD2. Trimming took 5 bases from V and 6 from J; bases not matched to a gene: 5. Germline values: CDR1 SGHTA, CDR2 FQGTGA. This CDR3 is 14 amino acids long. The CDR3 sequence: CASSLLAGGPEQYF. The CDR3 DNA sequence: TGTGCCAGCAGCCTACTAGCGGGGGGACCCGAGCAGTACTTC.

The gene calls are TRBV27 and TRBJ1-6; D is possibly TRBD1 (5 bases). This CDR3 has 13 amino acids. Germline values: CDR1 MNHEY, CDR2 SMNVEV (reference sequence). Trimming pared 3 bases from V and 7 bases from J, leaving 7 bases between. CDR3 in amino acids: CASSFDRNSPLHF. The CDR3 DNA sequence: TGTGCCAGCAGTTTTGACAGAAATTCACCCCTCCACTTT.

The CDR3 protein is CASSLTRDYGIYEQYF. CDR3 in DNA: TGCGCCAGCAGCTTAACACGGGACTATGGGATATACGAGCAGTACTTC. V and J are TRBV5-1 and TRBJ2-7, with 7 nucleotides matching TRBD2. V shed 2 bases and J 4 bases; nucleotides not matched to a gene: 12. Germline CDR1 reads SGHRS; CDR2 reads YFSETQ. The CDR3 totals 16 residues. Looking up the rest from reference TRBV5-1 and TRBJ2-7 gives the full variable domain: KAGVTQTPRYLIKTRGQQVTLSCSPISGHRSVSWYQQTPGQGLQFLFEYFSETQRNKGNFPGRFSGRQFSNSRSEMNVSTLELGDSALYLCASSLTRDYGIYEQYFGPGTRLTVT.

The J gene is TRBJ2-2, the V gene TRBV28; a possible D gene is TRBD1 (6 bases). Germline CDR1 MDHEN, CDR2 SYDVKM. This CDR3 contains 14 residues. V was clipped by 7 bases and J by 2 bases, with 11 bases between them. This chain's CDR3 is CASILGQNTGELFF. The CDR3 coding sequence is TGTGCCAGCATTCTGGGACAAAACACCGGGGAGCTGTTTTTT.

The rearrangement links TRBV9 to TRBJ2-1, with 16 bases aligning to TRBD2. The CDR3 contains 19 residues. Germline V CDR1 and CDR2: SGDLS, YYNGEE. V trimming: 1 base; J trimming: 7 bases; junction bases outside the gene matches: 11. CDR3 amino acids: CASSVTGTSGRGVGNEQFF. The DNA for the CDR3 is TGTGCCAGCAGCGTAACCGGGACTAGCGGGAGGGGAGTGGGGAATGAGCAGTTCTTC.

This clone has a handful of counts. The gene calls are TRBV30 and TRBJ1-6, with TRBD1 identical over 8 bases. Germline V gene lookup returns CDR1 GTSNPN and CDR2 SVGIG (reference sequence). V shed 2 bases and J 12 bases; nucleotides not matched to a gene: 12. The CDR3 spans 15 residues. CDR3 coding DNA: TGTGCCTGGAGTAGTATGGGTCAGGGGGCTCTACCCCTCCACTTT. This codes for CAWSSMGQGALPLHF.

Here the CDR3 DNA reads TGCGCCAGCAGCGTCGGGGGGGCCTCGACAGATACGCAGTATTTT. This sequence encodes CASSVGGASTDTQYF. The chain employs TRBV10-2 and TRBJ2-3; 8 bases are a match to TRBD2. This CDR3 has 15 amino acids. Germline trimming cut 6 bases from V and 3 bases from J; bases unmatched to any gene: 8. Germline values: CDR1 WSHSY, CDR2 SAAADI.

The chain joins TRBV2 to TRBJ1-1, with D possibly TRBD1 on 5 matching bases. The V end lost 8 bases, the J end lost 5 bases, and 12 bases lay between the germline ends. Germline-derived CDR1 and CDR2 are SNHLY and FYNNEI. This CDR3 region has 12 residues. As DNA, the CDR3 is TGTGCCAGCCGCCTGGGGGGGACTGAAGCTTTCTTT. It yields the protein CASRLGGTEAFF. The whole variable domain, remainder taken from reference TRBV2 and TRBJ1-1, is EPEVTQTPSHQVTQMGQEVILRCVPISNHLYFYWYRQILGQKVEFLVSFYNNEISEKSEIFDDQFSVERPDGSNFTLKIRSTKLEDSAMYFCASRLGGTEAFFGQGTRLTVV.

V gene TRBV7-3 combines with J gene TRBJ2-2; 7 bases are shared with TRBD2. Unmatched junction bases numbered 10, after V lost 0 bases and J lost 6 bases. CDR1 and CDR2 (germline): SGHTA, FQGTGA. The CDR3 runs to 17 residues. The DNA for the CDR3 is TGTGCCAGCAGCTTAACAGTTGGCGGGGGACGGGCCGGGGAGCTGTTTTTT. As protein: CASSLTVGGGRAGELFF.